The rows below give T cell receptor beta chains drawn from one sample of a study of T-cell memory formation after mild COVID-19. TCRdb used MiXCR to reprocess the 5' RACE reads, holding one entry per CDR3 protein. The top ten clones hold about 21% of a sample with hundreds of thousands of distinct CDR3 sequences, approximately 20% of them seen once. Material: PBMCs or a T cell subset sorted from them (not recorded which). The receptors come from a man between 18 and 35 years old who had mild COVID-19 (a few samples of this study predate the infection). Cell type and time point are not known. Each CDR3 is given with its conserved first and last residue. The D gene is left open where the match is weak. Rows may omit the clone size; those that give it use once, few, many or a size class.

v_gene: TRBV2
j_gene: TRBJ2-1
d_gene: TRBD1
abundance: few
CDR3nt: TGTGCCAGCAGGGGAGAGACGGGACAGGGCCTTGGGAGCTCCTACAATGAGCAGTTCTTC
CDR3aa: CASRGETGQGLGSSYNEQFF

v_gene: TRBV7-2
j_gene: TRBJ2-3
d_gene: TRBD1
abundance: few
CDR3nt: TGTGCCAGCAGCTTACGGACAGGGGGCAGGACAGATACGCAGTATTTT
CDR3aa: CASSLRTGGRTDTQYF

v_gene: TRBV7-6
j_gene: TRBJ2-3
d_gene: -
abundance: few
CDR3nt: TGTGCCAGCAGCTTAGTGTGGGCTAACCAAGGGGAGCAGTATTTT
CDR3aa: CASSLVWANQGEQYF

v_gene: TRBV6-6
j_gene: TRBJ2-7
d_gene: -
abundance: few
CDR3nt: TGTGCCAGCAGATCTCGGACGTCCTACGAGCAGTACTTC
CDR3aa: CASRSRTSYEQYF

v_gene: TRBV5-1
j_gene: TRBJ2-7
d_gene: -
abundance: few
CDR3nt: TGCGCCAGCAGCTCCAGGGGTGGGACCTACGAGCAGTACTTC
CDR3aa: CASSSRGGTYEQYF

v_gene: TRBV20-1
j_gene: TRBJ2-5
d_gene: -
abundance: -
CDR3nt: TGCAGTGCTAGAGATCCCCGGAGGGCCCAAGAGACCCAGTACTTC
CDR3aa: CSARDPRRAQETQYF

v_gene: TRBV29-1
j_gene: TRBJ1-1
d_gene: -
abundance: few
CDR3nt: TGCAGCGTTGTAGGGCTCCATCGCTCCACTGAAGCTTTCTTT
CDR3aa: CSVVGLHRSTEAFF

v_gene: TRBV11-2
j_gene: TRBJ2-1
d_gene: TRBD2
abundance: -
CDR3nt: TGTGCCAGCTCAGGGGAAGCGGGGGGCAACAATGAGCAGTTCTTC
CDR3aa: CASSGEAGGNNEQFF

v_gene: TRBV7-6
j_gene: TRBJ1-1
d_gene: -
abundance: few
CDR3nt: TGTGCCAGCAGCCCCGGGGGCCTGAACACTGAAGCTTTCTTT
CDR3aa: CASSPGGLNTEAFF

v_gene: TRBV3-1
j_gene: TRBJ2-7
d_gene: TRBD2
abundance: -
CDR3nt: TGTGCCAGCACCCCGGGGGGAGGCGAGCAGTACTTC
CDR3aa: CASTPGGGEQYF

v_gene: TRBV4-2
j_gene: TRBJ1-2
d_gene: -
abundance: few
CDR3nt: TGTGCCAGCAGCCAAGAATCGGCAGGGAACTATGGCTACACCTTC
CDR3aa: CASSQESAGNYGYTF

v_gene: TRBV4-1
j_gene: TRBJ2-7
d_gene: -
abundance: -
CDR3nt: TGCGCCAGCAGCCGAGACCGCAGCCGGGCCTACGAGCAGTACTTC
CDR3aa: CASSRDRSRAYEQYF

v_gene: TRBV2
j_gene: TRBJ2-1
d_gene: TRBD2
abundance: few
CDR3nt: TGTGCCACCTCCGGGACTAGCGGGCGGTCTGGTGAGCAGTTCTTC
CDR3aa: CATSGTSGRSGEQFF

v_gene: TRBV5-1
j_gene: TRBJ2-1
d_gene: -
abundance: many
CDR3nt: TGCGCCAGCAGCTTGGCGAGACGTCATAATGAGCAGTTCTTC
CDR3aa: CASSLARRHNEQFF

v_gene: TRBV21-1
j_gene: TRBJ1-6
d_gene: -
abundance: once
CDR3nt: TGTGCCAGCAGCAAAGGGACTTCTTTCGATAATTCACCCCTCCACTTT
CDR3aa: CASSKGTSFDNSPLHF

v_gene: TRBV18
j_gene: TRBJ1-6
d_gene: -
abundance: few
CDR3nt: TGTGCCAGCTCAAAACGGGGCTCAGAGGTGGGTTCACCCCTCCACTTT
CDR3aa: CASSKRGSEVGSPLHF

v_gene: TRBV5-6
j_gene: TRBJ2-1
d_gene: -
abundance: few
CDR3nt: TGTGCCAGCAGCCTGGGGCGGACTAACAATGAGCAGTTCTTC
CDR3aa: CASSLGRTNNEQFF

v_gene: TRBV20-1
j_gene: TRBJ2-2
d_gene: -
abundance: few
CDR3nt: TGCAGTGCAGTACCCGAAATCCGGGGAGCCGGGGAGCTGTTTTTT
CDR3aa: CSAVPEIRGAGELFF

v_gene: TRBV5-4
j_gene: TRBJ2-1
d_gene: TRBD2
abundance: -
CDR3nt: TGTGCCAGCAGCTTGATGCGGGGGGGCACCTACAATGAGCAGTTCTTC
CDR3aa: CASSLMRGGTYNEQFF

v_gene: TRBV19
j_gene: TRBJ2-3
d_gene: -
abundance: -
CDR3nt: TGTGCCAGTAGTGGGAACAGGTTCACAGATACGCAGTATTTT
CDR3aa: CASSGNRFTDTQYF

v_gene: TRBV6-1
j_gene: TRBJ1-6
d_gene: -
abundance: -
CDR3nt: TGTGCCAGCAGGGGGTTTGGGACACCCCTCCACTTT
CDR3aa: CASRGFGTPLHF

v_gene: TRBV6-4
j_gene: TRBJ2-3
d_gene: TRBD2
abundance: -
CDR3nt: TGTGCCAGCAGTGACTCACTAGCGGGGGGTGCAGATACGCAGTATTTT
CDR3aa: CASSDSLAGGADTQYF

v_gene: TRBV2
j_gene: TRBJ1-5
d_gene: -
abundance: few
CDR3nt: TGTGCCAGCACGACAGGCAACAATCAGCCCCAGCATTTT
CDR3aa: CASTTGNNQPQHF

v_gene: TRBV12-3/TRBV12-4
j_gene: TRBJ1-6
d_gene: -
abundance: many
CDR3nt: TGTGCCAGCAGTTCACTCCTCAGGGTTGCACCCCTCCACTTT
CDR3aa: CASSSLLRVAPLHF

v_gene: TRBV11-3
j_gene: TRBJ1-3
d_gene: TRBD1
abundance: -
CDR3nt: TGTGCCAGCAGCTTAGATCTCGGGAACAGGGGTCCACCGGGGAACACCATATATTTT
CDR3aa: CASSLDLGNRGPPGNTIYF

v_gene: TRBV5-6
j_gene: TRBJ1-1
d_gene: -
abundance: -
CDR3nt: TGTGCCAGCAGCTTGCAAGGACGGCCTCTGAACACTGAAGCTTTCTTT
CDR3aa: CASSLQGRPLNTEAFF

v_gene: TRBV7-9
j_gene: TRBJ1-1
d_gene: -
abundance: few
CDR3nt: TGTGCCCTCCGGGCAGGGTACCAGATTGAAGCTTTCTTT
CDR3aa: CALRAGYQIEAFF

v_gene: TRBV6-5
j_gene: TRBJ1-2
d_gene: TRBD1
abundance: -
CDR3nt: TGTGCCAGCAGTTACGCAGGGGGCGAGGCCCTTAACTATGGCTACACCTTC
CDR3aa: CASSYAGGEALNYGYTF

v_gene: TRBV18
j_gene: TRBJ2-5
d_gene: -
abundance: many
CDR3nt: TGTGCCAGCTCACTCTTCGGCAAGGAGACCCAGTACTTC
CDR3aa: CASSLFGKETQYF

v_gene: TRBV27
j_gene: TRBJ1-2
d_gene: -
abundance: -
CDR3nt: TGTGCATCGAGGGGCTGGGGGACCAACTATGGCTACACCTTC
CDR3aa: CASRGWGTNYGYTF

v_gene: TRBV5-4
j_gene: TRBJ1-6
d_gene: TRBD1
abundance: -
CDR3nt: TGTGCCAGCAGCGTTGGGTGGGACAGGGGTTCACCCCTCCACTTT
CDR3aa: CASSVGWDRGSPLHF

v_gene: TRBV20-1
j_gene: TRBJ1-3
d_gene: -
abundance: few
CDR3nt: TGCAGTGCTAGAAGACAGAGTACTGGAAACACCATATATTTT
CDR3aa: CSARRQSTGNTIYF

v_gene: TRBV12-3/TRBV12-4
j_gene: TRBJ2-7
d_gene: -
abundance: -
CDR3nt: TGTGCCAGTAAACCGGGACGGAGATCCTACGAGCAGTACTTC
CDR3aa: CASKPGRRSYEQYF

v_gene: TRBV6-1
j_gene: TRBJ2-1
d_gene: TRBD2
abundance: few
CDR3nt: TGTGCCAGCAGTGGTGCTGGGGGGGGAACCTACAATGAGCAGTTCTTC
CDR3aa: CASSGAGGGTYNEQFF

v_gene: TRBV5-1
j_gene: TRBJ1-6
d_gene: -
abundance: -
CDR3nt: TGCGCCAGCAGCCTCGGACCTAGGGGGAACTCACCCCTCCACTTT
CDR3aa: CASSLGPRGNSPLHF

v_gene: TRBV5-1
j_gene: TRBJ2-1
d_gene: -
abundance: -
CDR3nt: TGCGCCAGCAGCTCTGCCGGTTTATTGAATGAGCAGTTCTTC
CDR3aa: CASSSAGLLNEQFF

v_gene: TRBV5-1
j_gene: TRBJ2-1
d_gene: -
abundance: few
CDR3nt: TGCGCCAGCAGCTTGGATCGGGCCCCTTACAATGAGCAGTTCTTC
CDR3aa: CASSLDRAPYNEQFF

v_gene: TRBV20-1
j_gene: TRBJ2-5
d_gene: -
abundance: many
CDR3nt: TGCAGTGGGCCGGACGGGCAAGAGACCCAGTACTTC
CDR3aa: CSGPDGQETQYF

v_gene: TRBV7-6
j_gene: TRBJ2-2
d_gene: TRBD1
abundance: -
CDR3nt: TGTGCCAGCAGCATAGGGACAGTCGCGAACACCGGGGAGCTGTTTTTT
CDR3aa: CASSIGTVANTGELFF

v_gene: TRBV7-6
j_gene: TRBJ2-3
d_gene: TRBD1
abundance: -
CDR3nt: TGTGCCAGCAGCTTAGGTCCTTTGGGGACAGAGAACACAGATACGCAGTATTTT
CDR3aa: CASSLGPLGTENTDTQYF

v_gene: TRBV6-2/TRBV6-3
j_gene: TRBJ1-5
d_gene: TRBD1
abundance: -
CDR3nt: TGTGCCAGCAGTTACCCGGGGACAGGATTATCGAACAATCAGCCCCAGCATTTT
CDR3aa: CASSYPGTGLSNNQPQHF

v_gene: TRBV20-1
j_gene: TRBJ2-3
d_gene: -
abundance: -
CDR3nt: TGCAGTGCTTATAAACGAGGACTGAGCACAGATACGCAGTATTTT
CDR3aa: CSAYKRGLSTDTQYF

v_gene: TRBV2
j_gene: TRBJ2-1
d_gene: -
abundance: -
CDR3nt: TGTGCCAGCAGTGACAGGGCCTATAACAATGAGCAGTTCTTC
CDR3aa: CASSDRAYNNEQFF

v_gene: TRBV20-1
j_gene: TRBJ2-3
d_gene: -
abundance: few
CDR3nt: TGCAGTGCTAGAGGCGGACAGATTTTATCTAGCACAGATACGCAGTATTTT
CDR3aa: CSARGGQILSSTDTQYF

v_gene: TRBV12-3/TRBV12-4
j_gene: TRBJ2-7
d_gene: -
abundance: -
CDR3nt: TGTGCCAGCAGTTTTGGGCAGGGTGGCTACGAGCAGTACTTC
CDR3aa: CASSFGQGGYEQYF

v_gene: TRBV20-1
j_gene: TRBJ2-1
d_gene: TRBD1
abundance: -
CDR3nt: TGCAGTGCTAGGGACAGGGACTATGAGCAGTTCTTC
CDR3aa: CSARDRDYEQFF

v_gene: TRBV6-5
j_gene: TRBJ2-3
d_gene: TRBD1
abundance: -
CDR3nt: TGTGCCACCACGCTAACAGGGGACACAGATACGCAGTATTTT
CDR3aa: CATTLTGDTDTQYF

v_gene: TRBV9
j_gene: TRBJ1-5
d_gene: -
abundance: -
CDR3nt: TGTGCCAGCAGCGAGTATGGGACATCTCAGCCCCAGCATTTT
CDR3aa: CASSEYGTSQPQHF

v_gene: TRBV7-2
j_gene: TRBJ2-5
d_gene: -
abundance: many
CDR3nt: TGTGCCAGCAGCCCGGAGACCAGGGCGAAGACCCAGTACTTC
CDR3aa: CASSPETRAKTQYF

v_gene: TRBV12-3/TRBV12-4
j_gene: TRBJ1-6
d_gene: -
abundance: many
CDR3nt: TGTGCCAGCAGTCTATCCCTGGGATTCTCCTATAATTCACCCCTCCACTTT
CDR3aa: CASSLSLGFSYNSPLHF

v_gene: TRBV7-9
j_gene: TRBJ2-1
d_gene: -
abundance: -
CDR3nt: TGTGCCAGCAGCTTTCTCTCTCCAAAGCAAGAGCAGTTCTTC
CDR3aa: CASSFLSPKQEQFF

v_gene: TRBV25-1
j_gene: TRBJ1-2
d_gene: -
abundance: -
CDR3nt: TGTGCCAGCAGTGAAGTCGCGTTCGGCTACACCTTC
CDR3aa: CASSEVAFGYTF

v_gene: TRBV20-1
j_gene: TRBJ2-2
d_gene: -
abundance: -
CDR3nt: TGCAGTGCTAGTATGGGGGGGCCGTCCGGGGAGCTGTTTTTT
CDR3aa: CSASMGGPSGELFF